Given below is one T cell receptor (beta chain) in context. CDR1 SNHLY and CDR2 FYNNEI come from the germline V gene. Trimming at V came to 6 bases and at J to 3 bases, leaving 6 bases not matched to a gene. The CDR3 loop spans 15 amino acids. These data originate in a study of Ad26.COV2.S vaccination and SARS-CoV-2 variants. Noted treatment: some 20 received Ad26.COV2.S at low or high dose, single or two shots; a few received placebo; per-sample allocation not given. Collection of samples fell on day 63 after the first vaccine or placebo injection. A Boston adult aged 18-55 years was the donor. An Ad26 vector that expressed Wuhan-strain SARS-CoV-2 spike constituted the vaccine. TCRdb's copy holds only in-frame clones and misses some; the assay was immunoSEQ multiplex PCR. Here the sample spans 300,000 to 350,000 clones, roughly 89% being singletons.

The sequence came from a person aged 18 to 59 who received the Ad26.COV2.S COVID-19 vaccine or a placebo. The V and J genes are TRBV2 and TRBJ2-2, with 8 bases fitting TRBD1. Sequenced here: peripheral blood, sampled in a trial of Ad26.COV2.S vaccine versus placebo. As DNA, the CDR3 is TGTGCCAGCAGGAGAGACAGGGGTGACACCGGGGAGCTGTTTTTT. This translates into CASRRDRGDTGELFF. The full variable domain, with the rest looked up from reference TRBV2 and TRBJ2-2, is EPEVTQTPSHQVTQMGQEVILRCVPISNHLYFYWYRQILGQKVEFLVSFYNNEISEKSEIFDDQFSVERPDGSNFTLKIRSTKLEDSAMYFCASRRDRGDTGELFFGEGSRLTVL.